This T cell receptor (beta chain) was profiled in a study of OX40 agonist ivuxolimab in advanced cancers. Trimming removed 3 bases from V and 2 bases from J; junction bases left unmatched: 3. Germline lookup yields CDR1 SGHKS and CDR2 YYEKEE (reference sequence). The CDR3 covers 14 residues. Here immunoSEQ multiplex PCR was the method, and the copy in TCRdb shows in-frame clones only, minus some. This sample carries tens of thousands of clones, over 80% of them seen once, and the ten largest clones take 21%. The TCR was taken from an adult with an advanced solid tumor such as melanoma, head and neck, liver or kidney cancer. V usage is TRBV5-5 and J usage is TRBJ2-7; 9 bases line up with TRBD1. Material: CD4+ or CD8+ T cells sorted from blood, obtained in a trial of the OX40 agonist ivuxolimab. CDR3 coding DNA: TGTGCCAGCAGCTGGGACAGGGCCACCTACGAGCAGTACTTC. This encodes CASSWDRATYEQYF.